This TCR beta chain was found in a study of blood T cell repertoires in COVID-19. Study at large: Material from acute and convalescent COVID-19 was sourced from the United States, Italy and Spain. PBMCs, B-cell-depleted T cells, or T cells provided the cDNA or gDNA that made up the material.

V was trimmed by 7 bases and J by 7 bases, leaving 11 bases between them. CDR1 is SGHNT, CDR2 YYREEE, per germline (reference sequence). The CDR3 loop spans 12 amino acids. The authors' processing: Amplifying reference gene primers gave estimates of nucleated cell counts. Here immunoSEQ multiplex PCR was the method, and the copy in TCRdb shows in-frame clones only, minus some. V, J and clone size derive from that table, while D and trimming were established from the DNA sequence. The sample includes around 27,000 clones, 75% to 90% of them seen just once. The TCR sequence derives from a man in his fifties or sixties with acute or convalescent COVID-19. The sequencing sample was made of peripheral blood. The rearrangement links TRBV5-4 to TRBJ1-4, with no clear D. The CDR3 region is CASGPRGEKLFF. The CDR3 DNA reads TGTGCCAGCGGGCCACGGGGTGAAAAACTGTTTTTT.